The 19 T cell receptor beta chains below were found in one sample sequenced in a study of CD8+CD57+ T cells in acquired aplastic anemia. The patients chosen for sequencing had shown expansion of CD8+CD57+ cells (detected by flow cytometry). The template used for profiling TCR beta VDJ and CDR3 was genomic DNA. Using its own MiXCR run on the reads, TCRdb lists one record per CDR3 protein. Here the sample spans under 200,000 distinct CDR3 sequences, approximately 48% being singletons. The sequenced sample consisted of sorted CD4+, CD8+, or CD8+CD57+ T cells (not recorded which) from PBMCs. These receptors were taken from a human donor with aplastic anemia.

Concerning this clonotype: A single base separates this from a much larger clone, so it may be a read error. The V gene is TRBV6-1, the J gene TRBJ1-5; D possibly corresponds to TRBD1 (6 bases). Germline V CDR1 and CDR2: MNHNS, SASEGT. The germline V and J ends were trimmed by 6 bases and 7 bases, with 13 bases remaining between them. This CDR3 has 13 residues. The CDR3 bases are TGTGCCAGCAGGTTCGGGGGCGTACAGCCCCAGCATTTT. Its protein is CASRFGGVQPQHF.

This clonotype was recorded many times. The chain uses TRBV20-1 and TRBJ2-7; 9 bases map to TRBD2. V lost 0 bases to trimming and J lost 3 bases; unmatched junction nucleotides: 3. The CDR3 is made up of 14 amino acids. Per the germline V gene, CDR1 is DFQATT and CDR2 is SNEGSKA (reference sequence). In DNA, the CDR3 is TGCAGTGCTAGAGATCCACTAGCGGGCTACGAGCAGTACTTC. As protein: CSARDPLAGYEQYF.

This chain links TRBV25-1 with TRBJ2-1; 7 bases align to TRBD1. Germline V lookup: CDR1 MGHDK, CDR2 SYGVNS. The CDR3 extends over 17 amino acids. The ends lost 4 bases at V and 0 bases at J; junction bases unmatched: 9. CDR3 protein: CASSATGTATSYNEQFF. DNA of the CDR3: TGTGCCAGCAGTGCTACCGGGACAGCGACCTCCTACAATGAGCAGTTCTTC.

The V call is TRBV24-1, the J call TRBJ2-5; possible D gene TRBD2, 6 bases. Germline V gene sequence: CDR1 KGHDR, CDR2 SFDVKD. V lost 4 bases, J lost 7 bases, and 6 bases lay in between. The CDR3 runs 11 residues. CDR3 nucleotide sequence: TGTGCCACCAGTGAGGAGGGGACCCAGTACTTC. It yields the protein CATSEEGTQYF.

This clonotype was observed at least ten times. The chain links TRBV6-5 to TRBJ1-5; no clear D gene. V was cut by 4 bases and J by 4 bases, with 8 bases left in between. The CDR3 is 13 amino acids. The V gene's germline CDR1 is MNHEY and CDR2 SVGAGI. Here the CDR3 DNA reads TGTGCCAGCAGTTCGGAGGGAAATCAGCCCCAGCATTTT. This sequence encodes CASSSEGNQPQHF.

The CDR3 region is CATSSGGQQYF. The CDR3 DNA reads as TGTGCCACTTCTAGCGGGGGCCAGCAGTACTTC. The V call is TRBV10-3, the J call TRBJ2-7, with 10 bases aligning to TRBD2. From germline, CDR1 is ENHRY and CDR2 SYGVKD. The CDR3 totals 11 residues. Trimming took 10 bases from V and 8 from J; bases not matched to a gene: 5.

In this sample, this clonotype turned up many times. J is TRBJ1-1 and V is TRBV19; weak D call: TRBD1 (6 bases). The V end lost 0 bases, the J end lost 11 bases, and 13 bases lay between the germline ends. Germline V gene data show CDR1 as LNHDA and CDR2 as SQIVND (reference sequence). The CDR3 is 13 amino acids. CDR3 DNA sequence: TGTGCCAGTAGTATAGACACCACAGGGCACGCTTTCTTT. It codes for CASSIDTTGHAFF.

In the case of this clonotype: The germline gene is not matched at one end of the junction; a read error may be the cause. The chain recombines TRBV7-3 with TRBJ2-5; the D gene is possibly TRBD1 (5 bases). This CDR3 spans 14 amino acids. CDR1 SGHTA and CDR2 FQGTGA come from the germline V gene. The CDR3 bases are TGTGCCAGCAGCTTACAGGGATGGCAAGAGACTCAGTACTTC. This encodes CASSLQGWQETQYF.

This chain joins TRBV29-1 and TRBJ2-5, with D possibly being TRBD1 (5 bases). From germline, CDR1 is SQVTM and CDR2 ANQGSEA. CDR3 length: 13 amino acids. Trimming took 7 bases from V and 1 from J, leaving 13 bases between them. The CDR3 loop reads CSAGRQPQETQYF. CDR3 bases: TGCAGCGCCGGACGACAGCCCCAAGAGACCCAGTACTTC.

The rearrangement uses TRBV6-5 and TRBJ2-3, with D perhaps TRBD2 (6 bases). Germline lookup yields CDR1 MNHEY and CDR2 SVGAGI. The V and J ends lost 0 bases and 4 bases respectively, with 11 bases between them. This CDR3 is 15 amino acids long. This CDR3 reads CASSYSGGGSDTQYF. The CDR3 bases are TGTGCCAGCAGTTACTCGGGAGGCGGGTCAGATACGCAGTATTTT.

There are a few counts of this clonotype. The chain links TRBV10-3 to TRBJ1-2; D is perhaps TRBD1 (6 bases). CDR1 and CDR2 from the germline V gene are ENHRY and SYGVKD. The CDR3 length is 15 residues. Trimming pared 0 bases from V and 1 base from J, leaving 9 bases between. The chain's CDR3 is CAISESQGYNYGYTF. The CDR3 region has the DNA TGTGCCATCAGTGAGTCCCAGGGGTATAACTATGGCTACACCTTC.

Comment on this clonotype: This may stem from a read error, because a much larger clone lies one nucleotide away. The chain couples TRBV6-1 to TRBJ1-1, with TRBD1 identical over 7 bases. Germline V lookup: CDR1 MNHNS, CDR2 SASEGT. The CDR3 is made up of 14 amino acids. With 0 bases clipped from V and 4 bases from J, the junction kept 2 bases outside the gene matches. The DNA of the CDR3 is TGTGCCAGCAGTGAAGCGGCAGGGGGCACTGAAGCTTTCTTT. Translated, it gives CASSEAAGGTEAFF.

The chain uses TRBV3-1 and TRBJ2-2, with D unclear. CDR1 is LGHDT and CDR2 is YNNKEL in the germline V gene (reference sequence). Deletions cut 3 bases from V and 5 bases from J, with 10 bases between. The CDR3 covers 14 residues. The CDR3 sequence: CASSQGLVTGELFF. The CDR3 DNA reads TGTGCCAGCAGCCAGGGTTTAGTAACCGGGGAGCTGTTTTTT.

CDR3 loop: CSVVGGGHGETQYF. CDR3 DNA sequence: TGCAGCGTTGTAGGGGGGGGACATGGGGAGACCCAGTACTTC. This chain links TRBV29-1 with TRBJ2-5; TRBD2 is a possible D gene (7 bases). CDR1 and CDR2 from the germline V gene are SQVTM and ANQGSEA. CDR3 length equals 14 residues. The ends were cut back, 4 bases at V and 5 bases at J, with 17 bases in the middle.

This rearrangement joins TRBV15 to TRBJ1-2; D is ambiguous. The germline CDR1 and CDR2 sequences are LNHNV and YYDKDF (reference sequence). V lost 0 bases and J 0 bases, leaving 5 bases between the germline ends. The CDR3 runs to 14 residues. CDR3 DNA sequence: TGTGCCACCAGCAGAGACCCGACTAACTATGGCTACACCTTC. This codes for CATSRDPTNYGYTF.

There are a few counts of this clonotype. The V call is TRBV12-3 or TRBV12-4, the J call TRBJ1-5, with D maybe TRBD1 (5 bases). The CDR3 extends over 16 amino acids. Trimming took off 1 base at V and 1 base at J, with 11 bases between the two ends. Here the CDR3 reads CASSLGGSWSNQPQHF. The CDR3 nucleotides are TGTGCCAGCAGTTTAGGGGGCAGTTGGAGCAATCAGCCCCAGCATTTT.

The count of this clonotype is one. The chain combines TRBV5-1 with TRBJ1-3; 7 nucleotides align to TRBD1. With 2 bases clipped from V and 1 base from J, the junction kept 9 bases outside the gene matches. The CDR3 totals 17 residues. CDR1 and CDR2 from the germline V gene are SGHRS and YFSETQ. The DNA for the CDR3 is TGCGCCAGCAGCTTTGCAGGGAGGGGGCCTTCTGGAAACACCATATATTTT. It translates to CASSFAGRGPSGNTIYF.

This clonotype occurred many times. This chain connects TRBV10-2 to TRBJ2-3; TRBD1 matches at 7 bases. Losses at the gene ends were 2 bases for V and 3 bases for J; bases not matched to a gene: 11. The CDR3 covers 17 residues. CDR1 is WSHSY and CDR2 is SAAADI in the germline V gene. CDR3 sequence reads: CASSETRTGVGTDTQYF. The CDR3 bases are TGCGCCAGCAGTGAGACCCGAACAGGGGTCGGGACAGATACGCAGTATTTT.

The rearrangement links TRBV20-1 to TRBJ2-3, with TRBD1 matching 11 bases. This CDR3 has 15 residues. The germline V gene has CDR1 DFQATT and CDR2 SNEGSKA (reference sequence). The V segment lost 5 bases and the J segment 2 bases; nucleotides outside the gene matches: 6. CDR3 in DNA: TGCAGTGCTTCACCGGGACAGGGGGTCACAGATACGCAGTATTTT. Amino acids: CSASPGQGVTDTQYF.